This T cell receptor (beta chain) came from a study of T cell responses to AZD1222 COVID-19 vaccine. Study-level results: Sampling captured repertoires only after the peak T cell response. White British people made up most donors, females outnumbered males, and clonal diversity was possibly underestimated. At study baseline, merely a handful of AZD1222 recipients were seropositive.

On this clone: Its antigen is still unknown.

Pooled in the analysis were second doses at about 4 or about 12 weeks. J gave up 4 bases and V 5 bases, and 6 bases lay outside the gene matches. Germline CDR1 reads SEHNR; CDR2 reads FQNEAQ (reference sequence). The CDR3 totals 16 residues. TCRdb's copy holds only in-frame clones and misses some; the assay was immunoSEQ multiplex PCR. The top ten clones hold around 3.5% of a sample with some 150,000 clones, 92% of them seen once. Sequenced material: peripheral blood, taken 28 days after the second AZD1222 dose. The chain couples TRBV7-9 to TRBJ2-1; 12 positions agree with TRBD2. This clonotype originated in an adult who received the AZD1222 COVID-19 vaccine. The CDR3 bases are TGTGCCAGCAGCGGAAGGACTAGCGGGGAGTACAATGAGCAGTTCTTC. Translated: CASSGRTSGEYNEQFF. The full variable domain, in which reference TRBV7-9 and TRBJ2-1 provide the parts outside the CDR3, is DTGVSQNPRHKITKRGQNVTFRCDPISEHNRLYWYRQTLGQGPEFLTYFQNEAQLEKSRLLSDRFSAERPKGSFSTLEIQRTEQGDSAMYLCASSGRTSGEYNEQFFGPGTRLTVL.